The rows below give T cell receptor beta chains drawn from one sample of a study of CD8+ T cells in alopecia areata. TCRdb's table, derived via immunoSEQ multiplex PCR, lists solely in-frame clones and lacks some. The sample has 110,000 or so clones, 58% seen once. This sample comprised CD8+ T cells sorted from blood, obtained at week 4, from a patient treated with tofacitinib. These receptors all stem from a human donor with alopecia areata. The CDR3 runs from the conserved cysteine through the conserved F or W. D genes are given only for firm matches. Some rows have no size entry. The others give once, few or many, or a class for an expanded clone.

V: TRBV20-1; D: .; size: .; J: TRBJ2-1; CDR3: CSALYNEQFF
V: TRBV7-2; D: .; size: .; J: TRBJ2-7; CDR3: CASSLRYTSYEQYF
V: TRBV29-1; D: .; size: few; J: TRBJ1-1; CDR3: CSVVTLDTEAFF
V: TRBV11-1; D: TRBD1; size: few; J: TRBJ2-1; CDR3: CASSEPGQVGNEQFF
V: TRBV7-9; D: .; size: .; J: TRBJ1-1; CDR3: CASSFGLGGDTEAFF
V: TRBV27; D: .; size: few; J: TRBJ2-1; CDR3: CASSAFGDSYNEQFF
V: TRBV5-6; D: TRBD1; size: few; J: TRBJ1-6; CDR3: CASSPGQGNSPLHF
V: TRBV6-5; D: .; size: few; J: TRBJ1-2; CDR3: CASGLFPNYGYTF
V: TRBV29-1; D: .; size: .; J: TRBJ2-5; CDR3: CSVAGQGADQETQYF
V: TRBV4-3; D: TRBD1; size: .; J: TRBJ1-5; CDR3: CASSQDLGQGTNQPQHF
V: TRBV5-1; D: .; size: .; J: TRBJ2-7; CDR3: CASSPPNRDGTYEQYF
V: TRBV7-8; D: .; size: .; J: TRBJ2-7; CDR3: CASNPGSASYEQYF
V: TRBV5-6; D: TRBD1; size: few; J: TRBJ2-1; CDR3: CASSLWGTGMRGEQFF
V: TRBV10-3; D: .; size: .; J: TRBJ1-5; CDR3: CAISDGGAGQPQHF
V: TRBV6-1; D: TRBD2; size: few; J: TRBJ2-1; CDR3: CASRVLAGGPNEQFF
V: TRBV29-1; D: .; size: .; J: TRBJ1-2; CDR3: CSVGTALANYGYTF
V: TRBV29-1; D: .; size: few; J: TRBJ2-3; CDR3: CSPLSLTDTQYF
V: TRBV19; D: .; size: .; J: TRBJ1-1; CDR3: CASSGLNTEAFF
V: TRBV27; D: .; size: .; J: TRBJ2-7; CDR3: CASSLIGGGYEQYF
V: TRBV29-1; D: .; size: few; J: TRBJ1-1; CDR3: CSVAGGQNTEAFF
V: TRBV7-8; D: .; size: .; J: TRBJ2-5; CDR3: CASSLGLAEETQYF
V: TRBV5-4; D: .; size: .; J: TRBJ2-7; CDR3: CASSLAASYEQYF
V: TRBV6-5; D: TRBD1; size: .; J: TRBJ1-2; CDR3: CASSYAQGAGGYTF
V: TRBV30; D: TRBD2; size: .; J: TRBJ2-7; CDR3: CAWSPMGGDEQYF
V: TRBV4-1; D: TRBD1; size: .; J: TRBJ2-5; CDR3: CASSQFWDSSVFGETQYF
V: TRBV4-1; D: .; size: .; J: TRBJ1-1; CDR3: CASSQPRDIKAFF
V: TRBV29-1; D: .; size: .; J: TRBJ1-1; CDR3: CSVAFIGAFF
V: TRBV29-1; D: TRBD1; size: .; J: TRBJ1-2; CDR3: CSVPSGTAHYGYTF
V: TRBV29-1; D: TRBD2; size: .; J: TRBJ2-7; CDR3: CSVEPAGANYEQYF
V: TRBV30; D: .; size: few; J: TRBJ2-3; CDR3: CAWSPPRMTVTDTQYF
V: TRBV30; D: .; size: .; J: TRBJ2-5; CDR3: CAWSGDILETQYF
V: TRBV5-6; D: .; size: .; J: TRBJ2-7; CDR3: CASSLRGAAYEQYF
V: TRBV4-1; D: .; size: .; J: TRBJ2-7; CDR3: CASSQDPRPVYEQYF